The T cell receptor (beta chain) described here comes from a study of blood T cell repertoires in COVID-19. This clone was seen only a few times. Here immunoSEQ multiplex PCR was the method, and the copy in TCRdb shows in-frame clones only, minus some. The sample includes 95,000 to 150,000 clones, roughly four fifths of them seen just once. The CDR3 has 16 residues. The junction had 8 bases not matched to a gene; V was cut back by 6 bases and J by 3 bases. Germline V gene lookup returns CDR1 SGHNT and CDR2 YENEEA. V is TRBV11-3 and J is TRBJ2-1, with TRBD2 matching 10 bases. Sequenced sample: peripheral blood. This clonotype originated in a man aged 60 to 75 with acute or convalescent COVID-19. The CDR3 DNA reads TGTGCCAGCAGACGACTAGCGGGTGACCTCTACAATGAGCAGTTCTTC. Its translation: CASRRLAGDLYNEQFF.